The source of this TCR beta chain is a study of CD8 T cells in Susac syndrome. V was clipped by 1 base and J by 6 bases; unmatched bases: 7. CDR1 is LGHNA and CDR2 is YNFKEQ in the germline V gene. CDR3 length: 15 residues. Reverse transcription of about 0.5 to 1 ug RNA used random hexamers. TCRdb reprocessed the immunoSEQ multiplex PCR reads via MiXCR and lists one record per CDR3 protein. The sample has some 200,000 distinct CDR3 sequences, 90% to 95% seen once. The source material was CD4+ T cells from PBMCs. V usage is TRBV4-2 and J usage is TRBJ1-2; TRBD1 agrees at 8 bases. This TCR was recovered from a human donor with multiple sclerosis. The CDR3 DNA sequence: TGTGCCAGCAGCCAAGCAGGTTCAGGGGGCGATGGCTACACCTTC. Translated: CASSQAGSGGDGYTF.